This TCR beta chain derives from a study of shared clonotypes between healthy human individuals. Each of the donors was a healthy adult who was HIV-negative and had not had a recent acute infection or vaccination. Only Caucasian adults living in Nashville, Tennessee made up the donor group. Sequencing used immunoSEQ multiplex PCR; TCRdb keeps in-frame clones, though not all of them. This repertoire shows about 560,000 clones, around 78% found once; its top ten account for 12%. This receptor was obtained from a middle-aged woman in good health. Some clones in this sample may be carry-over from other donors' samples. Specimen: PBMCs.

CDR3 in amino acids: CASSPLTGVDTQYF. The CDR3 DNA reads TGTGCCAGCTCACCATTAACAGGGGTTGATACGCAGTATTTT. V usage is TRBV18 and J usage is TRBJ2-3, with 7 bases fitting TRBD1. Germline CDR1 and CDR2: KGHSH and LQKENI. The trim removed 2 bases at V and 6 bases at J, leaving 5 bases unmatched. This CDR3 comprises 14 residues.